These T cell receptor beta chains were read from a single sample in a study of early T cells in non-severe SARS-CoV-2 infection. TCRdb independently ran MiXCR on the 5' RACE reads; one entry per CDR3 protein. The sample has around 29,000 distinct CDR3 sequences, approximately 6% seen once. Material for sequencing was whole blood. The source of these receptors is an adult who was a healthcare worker with PCR-confirmed SARS-CoV-2 infection or an uninfected control (not recorded which). CDR3s include the opening cysteine and the closing phenylalanine or tryptophan. The D gene is left open where the match is weak. Clone size is stated in some rows and not others, as once, few, many or a class when expanded.

V	J	D	size	DNA	CDR3
TRBV18	TRBJ2-1	-	few	TGTGCCAGCTCAACACCGGGACTGAGAGAGTTCTTC	CASSTPGLREFF
TRBV20-1	TRBJ1-2	-	few	TGCAGTGCTAGAGATCCCAACAGGGCAGGGAATGGCTACACCTTC	CSARDPNRAGNGYTF
TRBV24-1	TRBJ1-2	-	many	TGTGCCACCAGTGATCGGGACCTGAGAAGAGGCTACACCTTC	CATSDRDLRRGYTF
TRBV7-6	TRBJ1-2	-	-	TGTGCCAGCAGCTCCCACGGACAGCTCGATGGCTACACCTTC	CASSSHGQLDGYTF
TRBV7-9	TRBJ2-5	TRBD2	many	TGTGCCAGCAGCTACGGGGGAGGGCAAGAGACCCAGTACTTC	CASSYGGGQETQYF
TRBV29-1	TRBJ2-4	-	many	TGCAGCGTCATTCGCGGCCTAGCCAAAAACATTCAGTACTTC	CSVIRGLAKNIQYF
TRBV10-3	TRBJ1-3	-	many	TGTGCCATCGGGAAAACAGTGCTCTCTGGAAACACCATATATTTT	CAIGKTVLSGNTIYF
TRBV11-2	TRBJ2-3	TRBD1	many	TGTGCCAGCAGCTGGACAGGGGATGAGCGCACAGATACGCAGTATTTT	CASSWTGDERTDTQYF
TRBV20-1	TRBJ1-5	-	many	TGCAGTGCTAGGTGGGGGAATAGCAATCAGCCCCAGCATTTT	CSARWGNSNQPQHF
TRBV5-4	TRBJ2-7	-	many	TGTGCCAGCAGCTTGGGCGGGACAGCGAGTTCCTACGAGCAGTACTTC	CASSLGGTASSYEQYF
TRBV20-1	TRBJ2-1	TRBD2	many	TGCAGTGCTAGTCGCGGCGGGGGGGAGTTAAATGAGCAGTTCTTC	CSASRGGGELNEQFF
TRBV7-9	TRBJ2-3	-	few	TGTGCCAGCAGCTTGGATCAGGGACTCACAGATACGCAGTATTTT	CASSLDQGLTDTQYF
TRBV14	TRBJ2-7	-	-	TGTGCCAGCAGCCAATCCCGGTCCGGGGGTCGGCAGTACTTC	CASSQSRSGGRQYF
TRBV2	TRBJ1-1	-	many	TGTGCCAGCAGTGAGCTAGGGGGTCCGGGGCTGAACACTGAAGCTTTCTTT	CASSELGGPGLNTEAFF
TRBV27	TRBJ2-3	-	many	TGTGCCAGCAGACAGTGGGGACTTAGCACAGATACGCAGTATTTT	CASRQWGLSTDTQYF
TRBV6-2/TRBV6-3	TRBJ2-1	-	many	TGTGCCAGCAGTTCTCGGCGGGGGCGCCAGATCAATGAGCAGTTCTTC	CASSSRRGRQINEQFF
TRBV12-3/TRBV12-4	TRBJ2-3	TRBD1	-	TGTGCCAGCAGCTTCGGACAGGTAACAGATACGCAGTATTTT	CASSFGQVTDTQYF
TRBV10-3	TRBJ2-7	TRBD1	-	TGTGCCATCCGAGGGACAGGGGACTCCTACGAGCAGTACTTC	CAIRGTGDSYEQYF
TRBV9	TRBJ1-1	-	many	TGTGCCAGCAGCGTAGGGATCCTCGGCCTCACTGAAGCTTTCTTT	CASSVGILGLTEAFF
TRBV6-5	TRBJ2-1	-	few	TGTGCCAGCAGTTACTCGAGGTCGGCCAACCCTGAGCAGTTCTTC	CASSYSRSANPEQFF
TRBV4-1	TRBJ2-7	-	many	TGCGCCAGCAGCCAGGACAGTGCCGTAGGCGAGCAGTACTTC	CASSQDSAVGEQYF
TRBV6-5	TRBJ2-4	-	many	TGTGCCAGCAGTTACTCGGGCATTCAGTACTTC	CASSYSGIQYF
TRBV10-3	TRBJ1-2	-	many	TGTGCCATCATGGGGGGCGTGGTCGGTAACTATGGCTACACCTTC	CAIMGGVVGNYGYTF
TRBV7-3	TRBJ2-3	-	few	TGTGCCAGCGGTACAGGGGGGGCAGATACGCAGTATTTT	CASGTGGADTQYF
TRBV7-9	TRBJ2-1	TRBD1	many	TGTGCCAGCAGCTCAAGGACAGGAGCATCCGCCTACAATGAGCAGTTCTTC	CASSSRTGASAYNEQFF
TRBV27	TRBJ2-7	TRBD2	few	TGTGCCAGCAGTCTAGCGGGGGCGGCCTCCTACGAGCAGTACTTC	CASSLAGAASYEQYF
TRBV7-7	TRBJ2-4	-	few	TGTGCTAGCAGCCCGGAATATATTTCGAGAGCCAAAAACATTCAGTACTTC	CASSPEYISRAKNIQYF
TRBV4-3	TRBJ2-3	-	-	TGCGCCAGCAGCCTAAGGACGGGCACAGATACGCAGTATTTT	CASSLRTGTDTQYF
TRBV7-2	TRBJ2-4	-	many	TGTGCCAGCAGCTCGCTGGGAGGAAACATTCAGTACTTC	CASSSLGGNIQYF
TRBV7-9	TRBJ1-3	-	many	TGTGCCAGCAGCTCCCCTCTAGTAAGGTGGAACACCATATATTTT	CASSSPLVRWNTIYF
TRBV6-6	TRBJ2-7	-	few	TGTGCCAGCCTGGTTGGGTACGAGCAGTACTTC	CASLVGYEQYF
TRBV29-1	TRBJ1-5	-	few	TGCAGCGTACAGATTAGCAATCAGCCCCAGCATTTT	CSVQISNQPQHF
TRBV5-4	TRBJ1-2	-	many	TGTGCCAGCGGACTCGGGGGTGTTGGCTACACCTTC	CASGLGGVGYTF
TRBV20-1	TRBJ1-6	-	many	TGCAGTGCTAGAGATCAAACGGAACCCCTCCACTTT	CSARDQTEPLHF
TRBV7-7	TRBJ2-5	-	few	TGTGCCAGCAGCTTAGGTGCAGGGGTTGCCGGGGAGACCCAGTACTTC	CASSLGAGVAGETQYF
TRBV4-2	TRBJ2-7	TRBD2	-	TGTGCCAGCAGCTGGACCGGGACTAGCGCCGAGCAGTACTTC	CASSWTGTSAEQYF